This T cell receptor beta chain was observed in a study of regulatory T cells in long-lasting Graves disease. Time point: newly diagnosed GD, antithyroid drugs for less than 3 months. RNA from PBMCs was the source of the TCR library. Building of the TCR beta libraries involved iRepertoire HTBI primers and Arm-PCR of CDR3 regions. TCRdb ran MiXCR on the multiplex PCR reads and lists one entry per CDR3 protein. The repertoire includes 400,000 to 500,000 distinct CDR3 sequences, around 16% of them detected once, and about 7.6% sits in the top ten. Per the germline V gene, CDR1 is MDHEN and CDR2 is SYDVKM. V lost 5 bases to trimming and J lost 5 bases; unmatched junction nucleotides: 9. The CDR3 covers 15 residues. This clonotype came up many times. These data were likewise used in another study, on T cells in Graves' hyperthyroidism and ophthalmopathy.

The chain links TRBV28 to TRBJ2-5; TRBD1 matches at 9 bases. The receptor comes from a woman aged 40 to 50 with Graves disease. The sample here was peripheral blood mononuclear cells (PBMCs), taken at new diagnosis, from a patient treated with antithyroid drugs. Here the CDR3 DNA reads TGTGCCAGCAGTACCCCACAGGGGGCTGGGGAGACCCAGTACTTC. Protein sequence: CASSTPQGAGETQYF.